This T cell receptor beta chain was sequenced during a study of cytomegalovirus exposure and HLA in healthy donors. For the study at large: Around 87 million unique TCRs, all from HLA-typed donors, were included in an early release of the data. Study-wide points: The study had only CMV serostatus as immune exposure information. Altogether, 160 or so TCR beta chains were recorded as cytomegalovirus-associated.

The PCR used 60 Vbeta and 13 Jbeta primers. Here immunoSEQ multiplex PCR was the method, and the copy in TCRdb shows in-frame clones only, minus some. The repertoire consists of approximately 190,000 clones, with 81% occurring once and the leading ten covering around 2.2%. As to this clone: The antigen is unknown.

This sequence was found in a woman aged 18-29 years in good health and CMV-seropositive. The sequenced sample consisted of PBMCs.

The CDR3 is CASSPTLSGELFF. The CDR3 DNA follows: TGTGCCAGCAGCCCAACCCTAAGCGGGGAGCTGTTTTTT. The rearrangement links TRBV7-9 to TRBJ2-2; D ambiguous. The CDR3 is 13 residues long. Germline values: CDR1 SEHNR, CDR2 FQNEAQ (reference sequence). Trimming stripped 5 bases from V and 7 bases from J, with 11 bases between.